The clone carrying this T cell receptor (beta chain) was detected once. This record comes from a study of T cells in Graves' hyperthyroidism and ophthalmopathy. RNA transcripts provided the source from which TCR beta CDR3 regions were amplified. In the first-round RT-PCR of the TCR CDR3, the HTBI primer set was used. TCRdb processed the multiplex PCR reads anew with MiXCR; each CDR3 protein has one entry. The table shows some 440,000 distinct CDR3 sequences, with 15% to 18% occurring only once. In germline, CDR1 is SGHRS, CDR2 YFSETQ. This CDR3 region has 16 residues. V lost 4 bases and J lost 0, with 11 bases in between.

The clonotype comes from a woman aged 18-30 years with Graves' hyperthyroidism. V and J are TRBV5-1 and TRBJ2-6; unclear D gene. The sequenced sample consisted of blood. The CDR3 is CASSLRQHSGANVLTF. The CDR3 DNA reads TGCGCCAGCAGCCTCCGACAACACTCTGGGGCCAACGTCCTGACTTTC.